This record covers a single TCR beta chain. Its antigen is as yet unknown. The sample belongs to a study of chemoradiotherapy in HPV16-positive cancers. Study summary: Candidate HPV-specific clones and shared TCR motifs came from a couple of HPV16-positive patients. Study results and limitations: For HPV16-positive patients, expanding HPV-responsive T cells associated with longer recurrence-free survival.

Using immunoSEQ multiplex PCR, the repertoire was profiled, and TCRdb retains in-frame clones only, with some absent. This sample has 7,500 to 8,000 clones, with around 77% found just once. Collection of the sample occurred from a patient who underwent chemoradiotherapy. The origin of this receptor is a human donor with HPV-associated anogenital cancer.

In DNA form, the CDR3 reads TGTGCCAGCAGCATCCAAGAGACCCAGTACTTC. Encoded protein: CASSIQETQYF. V and J are TRBV21-1 and TRBJ2-5. TRBV21-1 is listed as a pseudogene. CDR3 size: 11 residues.